Presented here are 8 T cell receptor beta chains from one specimen sequenced in a study of CD8 T cells in Susac syndrome. When the RNA was reverse transcribed, random hexamers were used with an input of roughly 0.5 to 1 ug. From the immunoSEQ multiplex PCR reads, TCRdb called clonotypes with MiXCR, one entry per CDR3 protein. This sample has about 400,000 distinct CDR3 sequences; more than 80% occur once, and the top ten carry more than 0.09%. The sequenced sample consisted of CD8+ T cells from PBMCs. Every receptor here comes from a human donor with multiple sclerosis.

The chain joins TRBV6-5 to TRBJ2-7, with 7 positions matching TRBD2. CDR3 length: 16 amino acids. V gave up 0 bases and J gave up 4 bases; unmatched junction bases: 9. The germline V gene encodes CDR1 MNHEY and CDR2 SVGAGI. In nucleotides, the CDR3 is TGTGCCAGCAGTTACTCGAGAAGGAGGGGAGGGTACGAGCAGTACTTC. It encodes CASSYSRRRGGYEQYF.

The J gene is TRBJ2-2, the V gene TRBV3-1, with D possibly being TRBD1 or TRBD2 (5 bases each). The V end was cut by 4 bases, the J end by 0 bases, with 18 bases between. CDR1 and CDR2 from the germline V gene are LGHDT and YNNKEL (reference sequence). The CDR3 is 18 residues long. The DNA of the CDR3 is TGTGCCAGCAGCCTACAAGGTCGAGAGGGGTCGAACACCGGGGAGCTGTTTTTT. This codes for CASSLQGREGSNTGELFF.

This chain uses TRBV3-1 with TRBJ2-1; D not certain. Trimming removed 5 bases from V and 6 bases from J, with 11 bases in between. In germline, CDR1 is LGHDT, CDR2 YNNKEL (reference sequence). The CDR3 sequence is 13 residues long. The CDR3 coding sequence is TGTGCCAGCAGCTTATCGAGAATCAATGAGCAGTTCTTC. It codes for CASSLSRINEQFF.

V and J are TRBV7-9 and TRBJ2-5; D is unclear. The better agreement between TRBJ2-1 and the DNA end casts doubt on the J call. Germline assignment: CDR1 SEHNR and CDR2 FQNEAQ (reference sequence). This CDR3 region has 10 residues. DNA of the CDR3: TGTGCCAGCAGCCAAGATAGCCAGTTCTTC. Translation: CASSQDSQFF.

This clonotype was counted only a few times. This sequence joins TRBV6-5 and TRBJ2-1; TRBD1 matches at 9 bases. Trimming cost V 6 bases and J 8 bases; bases outside gene matches: 11. Germline lookup yields CDR1 MNHEY and CDR2 SVGAGI. The CDR3 runs 15 residues. CDR3 bases: TGTGCCAGCAGCCCCAGGACAGGGGAGAGCGATGAGCAGTTCTTC. Its translation: CASSPRTGESDEQFF.

This chain connects TRBV5-4 to TRBJ1-2; unclear D gene. The germline CDR1 and CDR2 sequences are SGHNT and YYREEE (reference sequence). The V end was cut by 0 bases, the J end by 0 bases, with 15 bases between. The CDR3 spans 17 residues. CDR3 residues: CASSLGEKGETNYGYTF. CDR3 nucleotides: TGTGCCAGCAGCTTGGGGGAAAAGGGAGAAACTAACTATGGCTACACCTTC.

The genes are TRBV4-1 and TRBJ2-7; 9 nucleotides align to TRBD1. This CDR3 region has 15 residues. The junction had 5 bases not matched to a gene; V was cut back by 0 bases and J by 5 bases. Germline loops: CDR1 MGHRA, CDR2 YSYEKL. Here the CDR3 reads CASSQEGQGPDEQYF. The CDR3 DNA follows: TGCGCCAGCAGCCAAGAGGGACAGGGACCCGACGAGCAGTACTTC.

This chain uses TRBV7-9 with TRBJ2-7, with D perhaps assigned TRBD1 or TRBD2 (6 bases each). Per germline, CDR1 SEHNR and CDR2 FQNEAQ (reference sequence). The CDR3 loop spans 12 amino acids. CDR3 sequence (DNA): TGTGCGTCAGGGGACTTCTCCTACGAGCAGTACTTC. It is translated as CASGDFSYEQYF.